This T cell receptor (beta chain) stems from a study of control samples from healthy donors and cancer patients. TCRdb's table, derived via immunoSEQ multiplex PCR, lists solely in-frame clones and lacks some. The data hold about 67,000 clones, with approximately 89% observed a single time. CDR1 is SGHTA, CDR2 FQGNSA, per germline. V was cut by 4 bases and J by 3 bases, with 14 bases left in between. There are 15 residues in the CDR3. The chain combines TRBV7-2 with TRBJ2-3; D is unclear. This TCR was sampled from a woman in her 50s with head and neck cancer. Material for sequencing was PBMCs. CDR3 bases: TGTGCCAGCAGCTCCAGTGGGGTCCTGACAGATACGCAGTATTTT. Protein sequence: CASSSSGVLTDTQYF.